This T cell receptor (beta chain) was captured by sequencing in a study of blood T cell repertoires in COVID-19. Looking at the study overall: Whether acute or convalescent, the COVID-19 samples came from the United States, Italy and Spain.

The study recruited people aged about 18 to 95 years across under 25 US areas. Participants classified as exposed had met a COVID-19 case within 2 weeks before study entry. V was cut by 0 bases and J by 0 bases, with 9 bases left in between. In germline, CDR1 is SGDLS, CDR2 YYNGEE. The CDR3 contains 15 residues. Only in-frame clones appear in the TCRdb table, and some are missing; sequencing was by immunoSEQ multiplex PCR. The sample includes about 310,000 clones, 85% of them seen just once. Input material: PBMCs or T cells enriched from blood (not recorded which). This rearrangement joins TRBV9 to TRBJ1-1, with a possible D match to TRBD1 (5 bases). The receptor's source is a woman aged 30 to 39 who had been exposed to COVID-19. CDR3 residues: CASSVENRMNTEAFF. The DNA for the CDR3 is TGTGCCAGCAGCGTAGAAAACAGGATGAACACTGAAGCTTTCTTT.